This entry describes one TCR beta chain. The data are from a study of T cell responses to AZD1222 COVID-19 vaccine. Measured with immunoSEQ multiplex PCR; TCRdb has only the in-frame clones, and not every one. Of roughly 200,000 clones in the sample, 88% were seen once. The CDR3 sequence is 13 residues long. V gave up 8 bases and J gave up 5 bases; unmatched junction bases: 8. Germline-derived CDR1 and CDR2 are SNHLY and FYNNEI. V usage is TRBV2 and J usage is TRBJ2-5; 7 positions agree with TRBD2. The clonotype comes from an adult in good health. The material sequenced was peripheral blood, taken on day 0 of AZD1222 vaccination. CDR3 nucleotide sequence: TGTGCCAGCTTTACGGGGGGTTTGGAGACCCAGTACTTC. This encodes CASFTGGLETQYF.